This entry is about one T cell receptor (beta chain). The sample carries other DNA sequences with the same CDR3. Per the authors' pipeline: By means of reference gene primer amplification, nucleated cell counts were estimated. The protocol was immunoSEQ multiplex PCR, while the TCRdb copy is restricted to in-frame clones and leaves out a portion. The V and J calls and the clone size are those of that table, but D and trimming were determined from the DNA. Of about 400,000 clones in the sample, roughly 87% were seen once. This sample is part of a study of blood T cell repertoires in COVID-19. Study as a whole: Material from acute and convalescent COVID-19 was sourced from the United States, Italy and Spain. T cells, B-cell-depleted T cells, or PBMCs supplied cDNA or gDNA.

With V trimmed by 6 bases and J by 0 bases, 2 bases remained unmatched. Germline V gene data show CDR1 as ENHRY and CDR2 as SYGVKD. The CDR3 has 14 residues. The rearrangement joins TRBV10-3 to TRBJ1-1, with TRBD1 matching 9 bases. The sequenced sample was PBMCs or T cells enriched from blood (not recorded which). This sequence was found in a woman aged 18 to 35 with acute COVID-19. The DNA for the CDR3 is TGTGCCATCAGGGGACAGGGTATGAACACTGAAGCTTTCTTT. This encodes CAIRGQGMNTEAFF.